The sequence of this T cell receptor beta chain was determined in a study of blood T cells in healthy people across ages. With a J-beta primer mix and a sample-barcoded 5' primer, a second PCR ran about 6 to 11 cycles. All cDNA molecules were each tagged by a template-switch adaptor with 12 random nucleotides. Samples each returned at least 3 million CDR3-containing paired-end reads. TCRdb fed the 5' RACE reads into MiXCR, producing one record per CDR3 protein. Here the sample spans more than 750,000 distinct CDR3 sequences, 25% to 30% being singletons. CDR3 length: 15 residues. Germline trimming cut 0 bases from V and 8 bases from J; bases unmatched to any gene: 7. Germline V lookup: CDR1 SGHTA, CDR2 FQGNSA. These data were also filed under a second study, of T cells of mothers and their children.

Sequenced sample: blood. The clonotype was recovered from a woman aged 40 to 50 in good health. The rearrangement uses TRBV7-2 and TRBJ1-2; 9 nucleotides line up with TRBD1. Here the CDR3 reads CASSLALGTGRGYTF. The CDR3 DNA reads as TGTGCCAGCAGCTTAGCTCTAGGGACAGGGAGAGGCTACACCTTC.